This entry lists 7 T cell receptor beta chains sequenced from one sample in a study of CD8+ T cells in alopecia areata. The authors extracted RNA and reverse transcribed it into cDNA as the sequencing template. Profiled with immunoSEQ multiplex PCR; TCRdb holds only in-frame clones, not every one. The table includes 180,000 or so clones, roughly 65% detected once. Specimen: CD4+ T cells sorted from blood, collected at week 0. The receptors here all came from a human donor with alopecia areata.

This clone came up once. The rearrangement links TRBV19 to TRBJ2-3, with D perhaps matching TRBD1 or TRBD2 (6 bases each). From germline, CDR1 is LNHDA and CDR2 SQIVND (reference sequence). Trimming left V 4 bases short and J 5 bases short, with 10 bases between. This CDR3 comprises 13 residues. CDR3 DNA sequence: TGTGCCAGTAGTAGGGGGGCCCGAGATACGCAGTATTTT. Translation: CASSRGARDTQYF.

This clone was seen a single time. This chain connects TRBV30 to TRBJ1-1; D uncertain. Per the germline V gene, CDR1 is GTSNPN and CDR2 is SVGIG (reference sequence). The CDR3 loop spans 13 amino acids. V dropped 4 bases and J dropped 0 bases, with 9 bases sitting between them. CDR3 sequence: CAWNQQLNTEAFF. CDR3 sequence (DNA): TGTGCCTGGAACCAACAGCTGAACACTGAAGCTTTCTTT.

The CDR3 spells CSVSRGGTEAFF. DNA of the CDR3: TGCAGCGTCTCGAGGGGGGGCACTGAAGCTTTCTTT. The chain recombines TRBV29-1 with TRBJ1-1; a possible D gene is TRBD1 (6 bases). V was trimmed by 6 bases and J by 4 bases, leaving 12 bases between them. The CDR3 is 12 residues long. Germline loops: CDR1 SQVTM, CDR2 ANQGSEA.

Turning to this clone: Other nucleotide sequences in the sample specify the same CDR3. The CDR3 coding sequence is TGTGCCAGCAGCGTGGTGGGGGAGACCCAGTACTTC. The encoded protein is CASSVVGETQYF. The chain is built from TRBV9 and TRBJ2-5; D remains ambiguous. Trimming stripped 2 bases from V and 5 bases from J, with 7 bases between. The CDR3 is 12 residues long. Germline V CDR1 and CDR2: SGDLS, YYNGEE.

The chain uses TRBV10-3 and TRBJ2-7; 9 nucleotides agree with TRBD1. This CDR3 is 14 amino acids long. Trimming at V came to 6 bases and at J to 4 bases, leaving 7 bases not matched to a gene. Germline values: CDR1 ENHRY, CDR2 SYGVKD. CDR3 bases: TGTGCCATCAGAGGGACAGGGTTGGAATACGAGCAGTACTTC. This gives the protein CAIRGTGLEYEQYF.

The chain uses TRBV29-1 and TRBJ2-7, with D perhaps matching TRBD1 (6 bases). The V gene lost 8 bases and the J gene lost 4 bases, with 18 bases spanning the gap. The CDR3 is 13 amino acids. Germline V lookup: CDR1 SQVTM, CDR2 ANQGSEA. The CDR3 DNA sequence: TGCAGCCGTGTTGGGACACAAAAATACGAGCAGTACTTC. Protein: CSRVGTQKYEQYF.

The CDR3 nucleotides read TGTGCCAGCAGTTTCGACTCTGGCTACACCTTC. This sequence encodes CASSFDSGYTF. The chain joins TRBV2 to TRBJ1-2; D gene ambiguous. Germline loops: CDR1 SNHLY, CDR2 FYNNEI. V lost 5 bases, J lost 7 bases, and 8 bases lay in between. The CDR3 has 11 amino acids.